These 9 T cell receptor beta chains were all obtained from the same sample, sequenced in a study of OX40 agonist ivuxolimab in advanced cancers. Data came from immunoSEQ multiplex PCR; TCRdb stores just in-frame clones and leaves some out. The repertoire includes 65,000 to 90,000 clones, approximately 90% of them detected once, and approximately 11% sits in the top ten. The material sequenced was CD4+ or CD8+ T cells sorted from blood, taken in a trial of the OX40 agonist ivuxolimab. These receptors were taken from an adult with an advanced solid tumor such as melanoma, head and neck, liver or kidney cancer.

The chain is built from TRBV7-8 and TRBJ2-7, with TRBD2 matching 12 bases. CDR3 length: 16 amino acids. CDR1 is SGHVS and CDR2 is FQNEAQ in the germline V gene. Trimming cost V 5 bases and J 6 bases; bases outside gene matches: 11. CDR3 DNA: TGTGCCAGCAGCACAGACCTAGCGGGAGGGCCCATCGAGCAGTACTTC. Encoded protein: CASSTDLAGGPIEQYF.

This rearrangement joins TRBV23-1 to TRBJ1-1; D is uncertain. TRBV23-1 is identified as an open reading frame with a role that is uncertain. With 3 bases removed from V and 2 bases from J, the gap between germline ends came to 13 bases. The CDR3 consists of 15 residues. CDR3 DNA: TGCGCCAGCAGTCAGCCTATGATACCCAACACTGAAGCTTTCTTT. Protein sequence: CASSQPMIPNTEAFF.

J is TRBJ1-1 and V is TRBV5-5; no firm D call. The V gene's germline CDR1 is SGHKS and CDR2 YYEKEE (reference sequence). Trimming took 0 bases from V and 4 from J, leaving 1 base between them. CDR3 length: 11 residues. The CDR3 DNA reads TGTGCCAGCAGCTTGGCCACTGAAGCTTTCTTT. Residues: CASSLATEAFF.

DNA of the CDR3: TGCGCCAGCAGCTTGTTTAGCGGGGGCTCCTACGAGCAGTACTTC. Protein sequence: CASSLFSGGSYEQYF. The gene calls are TRBV5-1 and TRBJ2-7, with 9 bases that match TRBD2. Germline CDR1 reads SGHRS; CDR2 reads YFSETQ. This CDR3 is 15 amino acids long. V trimming: 1 base; J trimming: 0 bases; junction bases outside the gene matches: 2. Supplemented by reference TRBV5-1 and TRBJ2-7, the full variable domain reads KAGVTQTPRYLIKTRGQQVTLSCSPISGHRSVSWYQQTPGQGLQFLFEYFSETQRNKGNFPGRFSGRQFSNSRSEMNVSTLELGDSALYLCASSLFSGGSYEQYFGPGTRLTVT.

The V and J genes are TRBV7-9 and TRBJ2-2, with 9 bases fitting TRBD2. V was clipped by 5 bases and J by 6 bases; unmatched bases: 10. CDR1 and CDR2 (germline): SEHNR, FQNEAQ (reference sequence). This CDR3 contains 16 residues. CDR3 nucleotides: TGTGCCAGCAGCGTGATAGCGGGAGAGGTGGCCGGGGAGCTGTTTTTT. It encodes CASSVIAGEVAGELFF.

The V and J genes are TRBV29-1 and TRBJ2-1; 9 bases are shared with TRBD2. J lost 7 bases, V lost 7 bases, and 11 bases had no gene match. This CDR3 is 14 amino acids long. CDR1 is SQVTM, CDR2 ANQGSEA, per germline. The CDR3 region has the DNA TGCAGCGCCGGACTAGCGAGAAAGGAGAATGAGCAGTTCTTC. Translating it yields CSAGLARKENEQFF.

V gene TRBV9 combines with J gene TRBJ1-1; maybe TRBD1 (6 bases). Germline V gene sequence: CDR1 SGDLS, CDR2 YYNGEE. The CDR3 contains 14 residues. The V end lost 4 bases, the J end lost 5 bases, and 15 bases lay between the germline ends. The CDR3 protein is CASSPTGLETEAFF. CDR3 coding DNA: TGTGCCAGCAGCCCTACAGGGTTGGAGACTGAAGCTTTCTTT.

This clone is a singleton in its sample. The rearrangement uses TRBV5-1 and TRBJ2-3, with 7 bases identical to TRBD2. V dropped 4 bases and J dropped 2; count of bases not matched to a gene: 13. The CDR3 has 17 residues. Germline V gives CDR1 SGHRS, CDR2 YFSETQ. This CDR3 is CASSPGGIPLHTDTQYF. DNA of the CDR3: TGCGCCAGCAGCCCGGGGGGTATACCACTTCACACAGATACGCAGTATTTT.

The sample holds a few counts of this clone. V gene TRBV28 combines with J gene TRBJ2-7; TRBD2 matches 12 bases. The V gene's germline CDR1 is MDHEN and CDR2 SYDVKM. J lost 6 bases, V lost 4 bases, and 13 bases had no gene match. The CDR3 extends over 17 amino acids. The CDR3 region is CASSSGGASGRATEQYF. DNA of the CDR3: TGTGCCAGCAGTTCGGGGGGGGCTAGCGGGAGGGCCACCGAGCAGTACTTC.